The next 20 T cell receptor beta chains were all read from a single sample in a study of shared clonotypes between healthy human individuals. Profiling relied on immunoSEQ multiplex PCR, and the TCRdb table lists in-frame clones only, not all of them. This sample has around 2,000,000 clones, with about 95% found just once. CD45RO-negative, CCR7-selected cells formed the naive CD8 fraction, which excluded terminally differentiated effector memory CD45RA+ cells. Sequencing input: naive CD8+ T cells sorted from blood. Every receptor here comes from a man in his late teens or twenties in good health.

This sequence joins TRBV7-3 and TRBJ2-1, with D tentatively TRBD2 (6 bases). The CDR3 runs 16 residues. In germline, CDR1 is SGHTA, CDR2 FQGTGA. Trimming removed 2 bases from V and 6 bases from J, with 17 bases in between. For the CDR3, the DNA is TGTGCCAGCAGCTTAGGCTACGGGGGTTCGGGCAATGAGCAGTTCTTC. This translates into CASSLGYGGSGNEQFF.

The chain employs TRBV6-1 and TRBJ1-6; perhaps TRBD1 as D (5 bases). The CDR3 totals 15 residues. CDR1 MNHNS and CDR2 SASEGT come from the germline V gene. Trimming cost V 3 bases and J 10 bases, with 16 bases left between them. The CDR3 protein is CASSDLTAGGSPLHF. CDR3 coding DNA: TGTGCCAGCAGTGATCTGACAGCGGGAGGCTCACCCCTCCACTTT.

The CDR3 here is CASSIAAHEQFF. The CDR3 coding sequence is TGTGCCAGCAGTATAGCGGCCCATGAGCAGTTCTTC. This sequence joins TRBV6-6 and TRBJ2-1, with D possibly TRBD2 on 6 matching bases. V lost 5 bases, J lost 8 bases, and 10 bases lay in between. CDR3 length equals 12 residues. The germline V gene encodes CDR1 MNHNY and CDR2 SVGAGI (reference sequence).

Details on this clone: Additional DNA sequences in this sample encode the identical CDR3. This chain connects TRBV5-1 to TRBJ2-2; D is unclear. This CDR3 comprises 15 residues. Trimming took off 0 bases at V and 4 bases at J, with 10 bases between the two ends. Germline V gene lookup returns CDR1 SGHRS and CDR2 YFSETQ. CDR3 DNA sequence: TGCGCCAGCAGCTTGGAGGGATCGGGCACCGGGGAGCTGTTTTTT. It is translated as CASSLEGSGTGELFF.

The V and J genes are TRBV9 and TRBJ1-2; 7 nucleotides align to TRBD1. V shed 7 bases, J shed 4 bases, and the junction held 13 bases outside the gene matches. CDR1 and CDR2 (germline): SGDLS, YYNGEE. The CDR3 consists of 15 residues. As DNA, the CDR3 is TGTGCCAGCTCTCAGGGGGGAGCCCTTGGCTATGGCTACACCTTC. Its translation: CASSQGGALGYGYTF.

J is TRBJ2-1 and V is TRBV27; D might be TRBD1 or TRBD2, each matching 6 bases. Trimming shortened V by 5 bases and J by 3 bases, and 11 bases separated the two germline ends. Germline V gene lookup returns CDR1 MNHEY and CDR2 SMNVEV (reference sequence). This CDR3 has 14 residues. The CDR3 reads CASSDGGLYNEQFF. DNA of the CDR3: TGTGCCAGCAGTGACGGGGGCCTCTACAATGAGCAGTTCTTC.

CDR3 sequence (DNA): TGTGCCAGCAGCCAAGTCGGACTCCTTGACGGAACCTTC. Residues: CASSQVGLLDGTF. The chain has TRBV4-2 and TRBJ1-2; D remains unclear. The germline V gene encodes CDR1 LGHNA and CDR2 YNFKEQ. This CDR3 region has 13 residues. With 1 base removed from V and 14 bases from J, the gap between germline ends came to 17 bases.

The chain combines TRBV6-5 with TRBJ2-7, with 8 nucleotides matching TRBD1. CDR3 length equals 16 residues. The V gene end was trimmed by 2 bases and the J gene end by 2 bases; junction bases not matched to a gene: 8. Germline V CDR1 and CDR2: MNHEY, SVGAGI. CDR3 DNA: TGTGCCAGCAGTTACACTCACAGGGGGAGTACCTACGAGCAGTACTTC. Its protein is CASSYTHRGSTYEQYF.

The CDR3, as DNA: TGTGCCAGCAGCTTAGTCGGGAAAAGCTACGAGCAGTACTTC. This translates into CASSLVGKSYEQYF. The chain recombines TRBV7-9 with TRBJ2-7; D perhaps matches TRBD2 (5 bases). This CDR3 is built from 14 residues. Germline V lookup: CDR1 SEHNR, CDR2 FQNEAQ (reference sequence). The V end was cut by 1 base, the J end by 3 bases, with 10 bases between. Combining the CDR3 with reference TRBV7-9 and TRBJ2-7 gives the whole variable domain DTGVSQNPRHKITKRGQNVTFRCDPISEHNRLYWYRQTLGQGPEFLTYFQNEAQLEKSRLLSDRFSAERPKGSFSTLEIQRTEQGDSAMYLCASSLVGKSYEQYFGPGTRLTVT.

As for this clone: Other DNA sequences in the same sample also yield this CDR3. This chain connects TRBV7-9 to TRBJ2-1; 7 nucleotides align to TRBD2. Germline loops: CDR1 SEHNR, CDR2 FQNEAQ (reference sequence). Trimming cost V 6 bases and J 0 bases; bases outside gene matches: 2. The CDR3 length is 14 residues. CDR3 bases: TGTGCCAGCAGGGCGGGGGACTCCTACAATGAGCAGTTCTTC. Translation gives CASRAGDSYNEQFF. Looking up the rest from reference TRBV7-9 and TRBJ2-1 gives the full variable domain: DTGVSQNPRHKITKRGQNVTFRCDPISEHNRLYWYRQTLGQGPEFLTYFQNEAQLEKSRLLSDRFSAERPKGSFSTLEIQRTEQGDSAMYLCASRAGDSYNEQFFGPGTRLTVL.

This clone showed up just once. This sequence joins TRBV4-1 and TRBJ2-7, with a possible D match to TRBD2 (6 bases). CDR1 is MGHRA, CDR2 YSYEKL, per germline. The CDR3 is made up of 15 amino acids. With 3 bases removed from V and 1 base from J, the gap between germline ends came to 13 bases. CDR3 DNA sequence: TGCGCCAGCAGCCACGGGGGTGGGATTTCCTACGAGCAGTACTTC. As protein: CASSHGGGISYEQYF.

The chain has TRBV2 and TRBJ2-1; the match to TRBD2 covers 12 bases. Per germline, CDR1 SNHLY and CDR2 FYNNEI. J lost 7 bases, V lost 8 bases, and 3 bases had no gene match. CDR3 length: 13 residues. CDR3 protein: CASWGLAGNEQFF. In DNA form, the CDR3 reads TGTGCCAGCTGGGGACTAGCGGGTAATGAGCAGTTCTTC.

This chain joins TRBV13 and TRBJ2-7; perhaps TRBD1 as D (5 bases). Germline V CDR1 and CDR2: PRHDT, FYEKMQ (reference sequence). The CDR3 runs to 14 residues. V shed 6 bases and J shed 3 bases, with 15 bases lying between them. This CDR3 reads CASSLQGSRYEQYF. For the CDR3, the DNA is TGTGCCAGCAGTCTGCAGGGATCCCGCTACGAGCAGTACTTC.

V is TRBV25-1 and J is TRBJ2-1, with TRBD1 matching over 9 bases. Unmatched junction bases numbered 1, after V lost 1 base and J lost 3 bases. The germline CDR1 and CDR2 sequences are MGHDK and SYGVNS. The CDR3 covers 15 residues. The CDR3 spells CASSEWGQGYNEQFF. CDR3 bases: TGTGCCAGCAGTGAATGGGGACAGGGCTACAATGAGCAGTTCTTC. The full variable domain, its missing parts supplied by reference TRBV25-1 and TRBJ2-1, is EADIYQTPRYLVIGTGKKITLECSQTMGHDKMYWYQQDPGMELHLIHYSYGVNSTEKGDLSSESTVSRIRTEHFPLTLESARPSHTSQYLCASSEWGQGYNEQFFGPGTRLTVL.

Note on this clone: The sample holds other DNA sequences that translate to the same CDR3. The rearrangement links TRBV30 to TRBJ1-1; D may be TRBD1 (6 bases). The V gene lost 0 bases and the J gene lost 5 bases, with 10 bases spanning the gap. The length of the CDR3 is 13 residues. Germline V gene data show CDR1 as GTSNPN and CDR2 as SVGIG (reference sequence). CDR3 DNA: TGTGCCTGGAGTGTAGGGGGGGCAACTGAAGCTTTCTTT. As protein: CAWSVGGATEAFF. The complete variable domain, with remaining parts taken from reference TRBV30 and TRBJ1-1, reads SQTIHQWPATLVQPVGSPLSLECTVEGTSNPNLYWYRQAAGRGLQLLFYSVGIGQISSEVPQNLSASRPQDRQFILSSKKLLLSDSGFYLCAWSVGGATEAFFGQGTRLTVV.

The chain carries TRBV6-1 and TRBJ1-2; TRBD1 matches at 8 bases. V dropped 3 bases and J dropped 6; count of bases not matched to a gene: 12. This CDR3 has 16 residues. CDR1 is MNHNS, CDR2 SASEGT, per germline. CDR3 sequence: CASSDLPRTTGDGYTF. DNA for the CDR3: TGTGCCAGCAGTGACCTCCCCCGGACGACAGGGGATGGCTACACCTTC.

Remarks on this clone: The same CDR3 arises from other DNA sequences in this sample as well. V is TRBV20-1 and J is TRBJ2-7; D is uncertain. Trimming took 0 bases from V and 5 from J, leaving 5 bases between them. Germline CDR1 reads DFQATT; CDR2 reads SNEGSKA (reference sequence). The CDR3 has 11 residues. CDR3: CSAREVDEQYF. CDR3 sequence (DNA): TGCAGTGCTAGAGAGGTGGACGAGCAGTACTTC.

The chain uses TRBV4-2 and TRBJ2-1; D gene uncertain. In germline, CDR1 is LGHNA, CDR2 YNFKEQ. The length of the CDR3 is 12 residues. V was shortened by 2 bases and J by 4 bases, with 3 bases between the two germline ends. Here the CDR3 reads CASSQIYNEQFF. The CDR3 coding sequence is TGTGCCAGCAGCCAAATTTACAATGAGCAGTTCTTC.

Comment on this clone: The same CDR3 arises from other DNA sequences in this sample as well. The chain combines TRBV27 with TRBJ1-2; possibly TRBD1 for D (6 bases). The V gene lost 0 bases and the J gene lost 4 bases, with 9 bases spanning the gap. The CDR3 has 14 amino acids. Germline V gene sequence: CDR1 MNHEY, CDR2 SMNVEV (reference sequence). The CDR3 coding sequence is TGTGCCAGCAGTTTATCGGGGGCTGGCTATGGCTACACCTTC. Its translation is CASSLSGAGYGYTF.

The V call is TRBV10-2, the J call TRBJ2-7; the D gene could be TRBD1 or TRBD2 (5 bases each). Germline lookup yields CDR1 WSHSY and CDR2 SAAADI. CDR3 length: 13 residues. V was trimmed by 8 bases and J by 5 bases, leaving 16 bases between them. The CDR3 nucleotides read TGCGCCAGCGGGACCGCTGGGTCGAACGAGCAGTACTTC. The encoded protein is CASGTAGSNEQYF.